This T cell receptor beta chain originates from a study of blood T cell repertoires in COVID-19. Method: immunoSEQ multiplex PCR; TCRdb's copy keeps in-frame clones and lacks some. The sample comprises around 390,000 clones, just under 90% of which are singletons, and around 10% rests with the top ten. Germline V CDR1 and CDR2: SGHTA, FQGNSA. Trimming removed 1 base at V and 6 bases at J, with 16 bases between. The CDR3 has 16 residues. Across under 25 US areas, participants ranged in age from roughly 18 to 95 years. The study assigned cohorts using participant-reported clinical history. The sample comprised PBMCs or T cells enriched from blood (not recorded which). This receptor was identified in a woman aged 45 to 65 who had recovered from COVID-19. The V gene is TRBV7-2, the J gene TRBJ1-5; a weak D match, TRBD1 (6 bases). The CDR3: CASSLVGAGDSQPQHF. The CDR3 bases are TGTGCCAGCAGCTTAGTGGGGGCTGGGGATAGTCAGCCCCAGCATTTT.